This T cell receptor (beta chain) is drawn from a study of T cell changes during pregnancy in multiple sclerosis. Clones were read by immunoSEQ multiplex PCR, and TCRdb kept only the in-frame ones, dropping some. Of under 100,000 clones listed, about 94% are singletons. This CDR3 region has 16 residues. Germline V gene data show CDR1 as SGHRS and CDR2 as YFSETQ. Deletions cut 0 bases from V and 2 bases from J, with 13 bases between. This receptor was identified in a female donor with multiple sclerosis, enrolled in a pregnancy study. The sample here was peripheral blood, taken in the third trimester of pregnancy. V and J are TRBV5-1 and TRBJ2-3, with D possibly matching TRBD2 (6 bases). As DNA, the CDR3 is TGCGCCAGCAGCTTGGCCCTGGGGGGAGACACAGATACGCAGTATTTT. Translation: CASSLALGGDTDTQYF.